Below are 23 T cell receptor beta chains sequenced from a single sample in a study of T cell repertoires in cytomegalovirus infection. TCRdb re-derived calls from the reads in MiXCR, one entry per CDR3 protein. The sample has about 830,000 distinct CDR3 sequences, around a third seen once. These receptors have no identified antigens. Sample: cultured CD8+ T cells from PBMCs, taken from culture after CMV antigen stimulation. The receptors were gathered from a human donor in good health (CMV status not recorded). Some clones in this sample may be carry-over from other donors' samples.

This clonotype appeared a few times. The genes are TRBV27 and TRBJ2-3, with unresolved D. The germline V gene has CDR1 MNHEY and CDR2 SMNVEV (reference sequence). The CDR3 is made up of 13 amino acids. The ends were cut back, 4 bases at V and 6 bases at J, with 11 bases in the middle. The CDR3 loop is CASSSTEGDTQYF. The DNA for the CDR3 is TGTGCCAGCAGTTCGACCGAAGGGGATACGCAGTATTTT.

The chain employs TRBV5-6 and TRBJ2-7; D may correspond to TRBD1 or TRBD2 (5 bases each). V was pared by 5 bases and J by 3 bases, with 12 bases between. Germline values: CDR1 SGHDT, CDR2 YYEEEE. The CDR3 runs to 13 residues. Here the CDR3 reads CASRVRGNYEQYF. The CDR3 DNA sequence: TGTGCCAGCAGGGTGAGGGGAAACTACGAGCAGTACTTC.

The V and J genes are TRBV7-8 and TRBJ2-1; 8 nucleotides line up with TRBD2. After removal of 7 bases from V and 2 bases from J, the junction contained 7 bases not matched to a gene. CDR3 size: 15 residues. CDR1 and CDR2 (germline): SGHVS, FQNEAQ. The CDR3 bases are TGTGCCAGCACCACCGGGGGGGCACCCTACAATGAGCAGTTCTTC. This gives the protein CASTTGGAPYNEQFF.

This clonotype came up a few times. The J gene is TRBJ2-3, the V gene TRBV11-2; 14 nucleotides match TRBD2. J gave up 0 bases and V 3 bases, and 2 bases lay outside the gene matches. Germline CDR1 is SGHAT and CDR2 is FQNNGV. CDR3 length equals 17 residues. CDR3 DNA: TGTGCCAGCAGCTTGTGGACTAGCGGGGGGAGCACAGATACGCAGTATTTT. This translates into CASSLWTSGGSTDTQYF.

Only a few counts were recorded for this clonotype. The rearrangement links TRBV19 to TRBJ1-1, with D possibly being TRBD1 (5 bases). The CDR3 spans 15 residues. With 4 bases removed from V and 0 bases from J, the gap between germline ends came to 12 bases. CDR1 LNHDA and CDR2 SQIVND come from the germline V gene (reference sequence). For the CDR3, the DNA is TGTGCCAGTAGTAGGCTCAGGGAGGTGAACACTGAAGCTTTCTTT. It translates to CASSRLREVNTEAFF. The full variable domain, in which reference TRBV19 and TRBJ1-1 provide the parts outside the CDR3, is DGGITQSPKYLFRKEGQNVTLSCEQNLNHDAMYWYRQDPGQGLRLIYYSQIVNDFQKGDIAEGYSVSREKKESFPLTVTSAQKNPTAFYLCASSRLREVNTEAFFGQGTRLTVV.

This clonotype was detected a few times. This chain connects TRBV7-9 to TRBJ2-4; tentatively, D is TRBD1 (6 bases). The CDR3 runs 14 residues. Per the germline V gene, CDR1 is SEHNR and CDR2 is FQNEAQ (reference sequence). The V end was cut by 5 bases, the J end by 8 bases, with 16 bases between. In DNA, the CDR3 is TGTGCCAGCAGCACAGGACAGCTTTCGGACATTCAGTACTTC. Protein sequence: CASSTGQLSDIQYF.

The chain is built from TRBV29-1 and TRBJ2-3; TRBD1 matches 9 bases. There are 15 residues in the CDR3. The ends lost 5 bases at V and 1 base at J; junction bases unmatched: 7. Germline CDR1 SQVTM, CDR2 ANQGSEA. CDR3 protein: CSVFGTGQGTDTQYF. Here the CDR3 DNA reads TGCAGCGTTTTCGGGACAGGGCAGGGCACAGATACGCAGTATTTT.

The gene calls are TRBV12-3 or TRBV12-4 and TRBJ2-7; TRBD1 might be the D (7 bases). This CDR3 has 16 amino acids. Trimming cost V 5 bases and J 4 bases, with 21 bases left between them. The CDR3 coding sequence is TGTGCCAGCAGTACCTTCCCGTCCAGGGGGGAATACGAGCAGTACTTC. Its protein product is CASSTFPSRGEYEQYF.

The chain employs TRBV7-2 and TRBJ1-1; no clear D. This CDR3 contains 12 residues. V lost 5 bases to trimming and J lost 4 bases, with 8 bases between them. Germline CDR1 is SGHTA and CDR2 is FQGNSA. The CDR3 here is CASSPTCTEAFF. The CDR3, as DNA: TGTGCCAGCAGCCCGACATGCACTGAAGCTTTCTTT. Based on the CDR3 plus reference TRBV7-2 and TRBJ1-1, the full variable domain is GAGVSQSPSNKVTEKGKDVELRCDPISGHTALYWYRQSLGQGLEFLIYFQGNSAPDKSGLPSDRFSAERTGGSVSTLTIQRTQQEDSAVYLCASSPTCTEAFFGQGTRLTVV.

This clonotype was counted a few times. The gene calls are TRBV7-9 and TRBJ2-1; 10 bases align to TRBD1. V lost 1 base and J lost 6; bases outside the gene matches: 6. The CDR3 is 16 amino acids. CDR1 is SEHNR, CDR2 FQNEAQ, per germline (reference sequence). This chain's CDR3 is CASSLELTGGFNEQFF. CDR3 in DNA: TGTGCCAGCAGCTTAGAGTTGACAGGGGGCTTCAATGAGCAGTTCTTC.

V and J are TRBV15 and TRBJ1-5; TRBD1 aligns across 9 bases. The CDR3 loop spans 17 amino acids. Germline assignment: CDR1 LNHNV and CDR2 YYDKDF (reference sequence). After removal of 0 bases from V and 2 bases from J, the junction contained 5 bases not matched to a gene. DNA for the CDR3: TGTGCCACCAGCAGAGAAGGGACAGGGACCCGCAATCAGCCCCAGCATTTT. Residues: CATSREGTGTRNQPQHF.

This clonotype was counted only a few times. The chain employs TRBV5-4 and TRBJ2-2, with 7 nucleotides matching TRBD1. Germline lookup yields CDR1 SGHNT and CDR2 YYREEE (reference sequence). V was pared by 9 bases and J by 4 bases, with 3 bases of the junction left unmatched. The CDR3 length is 12 residues. The CDR3 protein is CATGQFTGELFF. The CDR3 coding sequence is TGTGCCACGGGACAGTTCACCGGGGAGCTGTTTTTT.

This clonotype was counted at least ten times. The chain is built from TRBV7-2 and TRBJ2-1, with 12 bases that match TRBD2. Germline assignment: CDR1 SGHTA and CDR2 FQGNSA. The CDR3 is 16 residues long. V gave up 1 base and J gave up 4 bases; unmatched junction bases: 2. The CDR3 DNA is TGTGCCAGCAGCTTAGGACTAGCGGGGGCTTACAATGAGCAGTTCTTC. This translates into CASSLGLAGAYNEQFF.

This clonotype was seen only a few times. V and J are TRBV12-3 or TRBV12-4 and TRBJ1-1; no firm D call. Trimming removed 6 bases from V and 1 base from J, with 6 bases in between. There are 12 residues in the CDR3. CDR3 coding DNA: TGTGCCAGCAGCCAGACGAACACTGAAGCTTTCTTT. It is translated as CASSQTNTEAFF.

This clonotype was counted only a few times. The genes are TRBV27 and TRBJ1-1; D possibly corresponds to TRBD1 (5 bases). Trimming shortened V by 5 bases and J by 4 bases, and 11 bases separated the two germline ends. Germline V gives CDR1 MNHEY, CDR2 SMNVEV (reference sequence). This CDR3 has 13 amino acids. CDR3 region: CASSPLGRTEAFF. Written as DNA, the CDR3 is TGTGCCAGCAGTCCTCTGGGGCGCACTGAAGCTTTCTTT.

V gene TRBV6-2 or TRBV6-3 combines with J gene TRBJ1-1, with a tentative D call TRBD1 (5 bases). The CDR3 is made up of 16 amino acids. CDR1 and CDR2 from the germline V gene are MNHEY and SVGEGT. The ends were cut back, 0 bases at V and 4 bases at J, with 15 bases in the middle. The CDR3 DNA follows: TGTGCCAGCAGTTACTCGTATTTGGGGCCCAGCACTGAAGCTTTCTTT. Translating it yields CASSYSYLGPSTEAFF.

This clonotype was observed a handful of times. In nucleotides, the CDR3 is TGCGCCAGCAGCCAAGAAAGAACTGAAGCTTTCTTT. As protein: CASSQERTEAFF. The rearrangement uses TRBV4-1 and TRBJ1-1; D not certain. V gave up 0 bases and J gave up 5 bases, with 4 bases separating them. CDR1 is MGHRA, CDR2 YSYEKL, per germline. The CDR3 is 12 amino acids.

This chain connects TRBV27 to TRBJ2-4, with D possibly being TRBD2 (6 bases). CDR1 is MNHEY and CDR2 is SMNVEV in the germline V gene (reference sequence). This CDR3 contains 17 residues. Trimming left V 1 base short and J 0 bases short, with 13 bases between. CDR3 loop: CASSLYYSGLAKNIQYF. The DNA of the CDR3 is TGTGCCAGCAGTTTATACTACAGCGGGCTAGCCAAAAACATTCAGTACTTC.

On this clonotype: A clone one base away is much larger, so this may be a read error. J is TRBJ1-5 and V is TRBV12-3 or TRBV12-4; 9 nucleotides match TRBD1. The CDR3 covers 17 residues. CDR3 in DNA: TGTGCCAACAGTTTCTGGGACAGGGTGGATGGCAATCAGCCCCAGCATTTT. Translation: CANSFWDRVDGNQPQHF.

This clonotype was recorded many times. The J gene is TRBJ2-4, the V gene TRBV28, with a possible D match to TRBD2 (6 bases). The CDR3 contains 15 residues. Trimming pared 0 bases from V and 6 bases from J, leaving 12 bases between. Germline-derived CDR1 and CDR2 are MDHEN and SYDVKM. The CDR3 spells CASSLWAQEGNIQYF. CDR3 coding DNA: TGTGCCAGCAGTTTATGGGCACAGGAGGGAAACATTCAGTACTTC.

There are a few counts of this clonotype. The V and J genes are TRBV7-9 and TRBJ2-1, with D tentatively TRBD1 or TRBD2 (6 bases each). Deletions cut 3 bases from V and 3 bases from J, with 12 bases between. Germline V gene lookup returns CDR1 SEHNR and CDR2 FQNEAQ (reference sequence). This CDR3 region has 15 residues. CDR3 loop: CASSFPGGHYNEQFF. The CDR3, as DNA: TGTGCCAGCAGCTTCCCCGGGGGACACTACAATGAGCAGTTCTTC.

The chain links TRBV29-1 to TRBJ1-2; D possibly corresponds to TRBD1 (5 bases). The V gene lost 3 bases and the J gene lost 4 bases, with 12 bases spanning the gap. Germline CDR1 SQVTM, CDR2 ANQGSEA. The CDR3 consists of 13 residues. CDR3 bases: TGCAGCGTTGATGAGGGGCCGGGCTATGGCTACACCTTC. This gives the protein CSVDEGPGYGYTF.

The rearrangement joins TRBV9 to TRBJ2-1, with TRBD1 as a possible D gene (6 bases). CDR3 length: 15 residues. The germline V gene has CDR1 SGDLS and CDR2 YYNGEE. Trimming removed 4 bases at V and 5 bases at J, with 16 bases between. CDR3 in amino acids: CASSSSGELHNEQFF. As DNA, the CDR3 is TGTGCCAGCAGCTCCTCAGGGGAACTACACAATGAGCAGTTCTTC. The whole variable domain, remainder taken from reference TRBV9 and TRBJ2-1, is DSGVTQTPKHLITATGQRVTLRCSPRSGDLSVYWYQQSLDQGLQFLIQYYNGEERAKGNILERFSAQQFPDLHSELNLSSLELGDSALYFCASSSSGELHNEQFFGPGTRLTVL.